This is a list of T cell receptor beta chains from one sample in a study of PD-1 blockade in classical Hodgkin lymphoma. The data were produced by immunoSEQ multiplex PCR, yet TCRdb's version contains in-frame clones alone and is incomplete. This table holds 95,000 to 120,000 clones, about nine tenths found once. Material: peripheral blood mononuclear cells (PBMCs), obtained before the second cycle of nivolumab. These receptors were obtained from a human donor with classical Hodgkin lymphoma. Both conserved end residues are part of each CDR3. The D gene is left open where the match is weak. A clone size is listed for some rows: how often the clone was seen (once, few, many), or a class if it is expanded.

J gene	CDR3 length	D gene	clone size	V gene	CDR3 DNA	CDR3 protein
TRBJ1-1	13	.	.	TRBV28	TGTGCCAGCAGTTTAGGCCTGGCCCTTGAAGCTTTCTTT	CASSLGLALEAFF
TRBJ1-1	13	.	.	TRBV7-2	TGTGCCAGCAGCTTAAAAAGTTTAGCTAAAGCTTTCTTT	CASSLKSLAKAFF
TRBJ2-1	15	.	.	TRBV13	TGTGCCAGCAGCCACCTGGCTAGCTTCTACAATGAGCAGTTCTTC	CASSHLASFYNEQFF
TRBJ1-1	15	TRBD1	once	TRBV30	TGTGCCTGGAGGGTGCTGGACAGGGTTACAACTGAAGCTTTCTTT	CAWRVLDRVTTEAFF
TRBJ2-7	15	TRBD2	.	TRBV7-6	TGTGCCAGCAGCTCCCCACTAGCGGGCGTCTACGAGCAGTACTTC	CASSSPLAGVYEQYF
TRBJ2-1	14	TRBD2	.	TRBV28	TGTGCCACCCTAGCGGGAGGCCCGGTGAATGAGCAGTTCTTC	CATLAGGPVNEQFF
TRBJ2-7	14	TRBD2	.	TRBV6-5	TGTGCCAGCAGTAAATCGGGGAGGGACTACGAGCAGTACTTC	CASSKSGRDYEQYF
TRBJ1-4	14	.	.	TRBV6-5	TGTGCCAGCAGTTACTTCAGTCGTGGTGAAAAACTGTTTTTT	CASSYFSRGEKLFF
TRBJ1-2	14	.	few	TRBV5-6	TGTGCCAGCAGCTTGGGGCAGGTCGCCCATGGCTACACCTTC	CASSLGQVAHGYTF
TRBJ1-2	15	TRBD1	.	TRBV15	TGTGCCACCAGCAGAGTTGACAGGGGGAATTATGGCTACACCTTC	CATSRVDRGNYGYTF
TRBJ2-1	15	.	.	TRBV19	TGTGCCAGTAGTATGGTAAAGGGAGCCTACAATGAGCAGTTCTTC	CASSMVKGAYNEQFF
TRBJ1-5	13	TRBD1	.	TRBV6-5	TGTGCGGCCGGGGACAGGGTCAATCAGCCCCAGCATTTT	CAAGDRVNQPQHF
TRBJ1-5	14	.	.	TRBV7-9	TGTGCCAGCAGCTTAGGAACGGGAAATCAGCCCCAGCATTTT	CASSLGTGNQPQHF
TRBJ2-1	13	.	.	TRBV27	TGTGCCAGCAGTCCCGCACGGGGGAATGAGCAGTTCTTC	CASSPARGNEQFF
TRBJ2-2	14	TRBD1	once	TRBV30	TGTGCCTGGAGTATTCGGACAGGTCCCGGGGAGCTGTTTTTT	CAWSIRTGPGELFF
TRBJ2-5	16	.	.	TRBV5-1	TGCGCCAGCAGCTTGGCCTATGTCGGGAGACGAGAGACCCAGTACTTC	CASSLAYVGRRETQYF
TRBJ2-7	13	TRBD1	.	TRBV18	TGTGCCAGCTCACCGGGACAGTTGTACGAGCAGTACTTC	CASSPGQLYEQYF
TRBJ2-7	15	TRBD1	.	TRBV4-3	TGCGCCAGCAGCCGGGTCGGACAGGGGGTTGACGAGCAGTACTTC	CASSRVGQGVDEQYF
TRBJ1-1	13	.	.	TRBV6-6	TGTGCCAGTTTAACCGCAGGCTCCACTGAAGCTTTCTTT	CASLTAGSTEAFF
TRBJ2-1	13	.	.	TRBV27	TGTGCCAGCAGTTTTTTTCAGGGCAATGAGCAGTTCTTC	CASSFFQGNEQFF
TRBJ2-3	13	.	.	TRBV27	TGTGCCAGCAGCCCGGGGGGCGCAGATACGCAGTATTTT	CASSPGGADTQYF
TRBJ2-1	14	.	.	TRBV6-5	TGTGCCAGCAGTCCCCCTCAACTAGACGGTGAGCAGTTCTTC	CASSPPQLDGEQFF
TRBJ2-4	15	.	.	TRBV18	TGTGCCAGCTCCCCACCGGGCCCCTGGGGGGACATTCAGTACTTC	CASSPPGPWGDIQYF
TRBJ1-6	14	.	.	TRBV10-3	TGTGCCATCAGTGGCCGGGACAAGAATTCACCCCTCCACTTT	CAISGRDKNSPLHF
TRBJ1-1	14	.	.	TRBV6-5	TGTGCCAGCAGTTACTCGGGAGGGTCAACTGAAGCTTTCTTT	CASSYSGGSTEAFF
TRBJ1-5	17	.	.	TRBV6-1	TGTGCCAGCAGTGAAGTAGGAGGGGGAACGGGCAATCAGCCCCAGCATTTT	CASSEVGGGTGNQPQHF
TRBJ2-3	16	.	.	TRBV27	TGTGCCAGCAGTTTAGGGTATTGGGGGGTCGCAGATACGCAGTATTTT	CASSLGYWGVADTQYF
TRBJ2-7	9	.	.	TRBV6-1	TGTGCCAGCAGTTTCCTCCAGTACTTC	CASSFLQYF
TRBJ2-3	16	.	.	TRBV29-1	TGCAGCGTGGAAGAATCGCTGGTGTTTCGCACAGATACGCAGTATTTT	CSVEESLVFRTDTQYF
TRBJ1-4	15	TRBD1	once	TRBV2	TGTGCCAGCATCGGACAGGGGATAGCTAATGAAAAACTGTTTTTT	CASIGQGIANEKLFF
TRBJ2-6	15	.	.	TRBV5-6	TGTGCCAGCAGCCCCGGTCGCTCTGGGGCCAACGTCCTGACTTTC	CASSPGRSGANVLTF
TRBJ2-2	16	TRBD2	once	TRBV9	TGTGCCAGCAGCGTAGAACTAGCGGGGAACACCGGGGAGCTGTTTTTT	CASSVELAGNTGELFF
TRBJ1-2	12	TRBD1	.	TRBV6-6	TGTGCCAGCGGGACAGTAGAGTATGGCTACACCTTC	CASGTVEYGYTF
TRBJ1-5	15	.	.	TRBV12-5	TGTGCTAGTGGTTTGTCTTTGGGGGCTGTGGAGCCCCAGCATTTT	CASGLSLGAVEPQHF
TRBJ2-3	15	TRBD1	.	TRBV5-1	TGCGCCAGCAGCTTGATGGCAGGGGGCGCGGATACGCAGTATTTT	CASSLMAGGADTQYF
TRBJ1-1	15	.	.	TRBV6-1	TGTGCCAGCAGTGAAATCGAACGGGCGGGAAAGGAAGCTTTCTTT	CASSEIERAGKEAFF
TRBJ2-7	14	TRBD2	once	TRBV27	TGTGCCAGCAGCCAAGCGGGGGAGCGCTACGAGCAGTACTTC	CASSQAGERYEQYF
TRBJ2-7	15	.	.	TRBV27	TGTGCCAGCAGTTTACAGGAGAACCCAGCCTACGAGCAGTACTTC	CASSLQENPAYEQYF
TRBJ2-7	13	.	.	TRBV21-1	TGTGCCAGCAGCAAACCCGTGGGGTTAGGGCAGTACTTC	CASSKPVGLGQYF
TRBJ1-5	16	.	.	TRBV5-5	TGTGCCAGCAGCTTGGAAGGTAGGGTACGCAATCAGCCCCAGCATTTT	CASSLEGRVRNQPQHF
TRBJ1-1	15	.	.	TRBV4-1	TGCGCCAGCAGCCAAGTAGGCCCCGCAGTCGCTGAAGCTTTCTTT	CASSQVGPAVAEAFF
TRBJ2-1	14	TRBD2	.	TRBV11-2	TGTGCCAGCAGCTTCTTCGGCGGGAGGGACGAGCAGTTCTTC	CASSFFGGRDEQFF
TRBJ2-1	17	TRBD1	.	TRBV28	TGTGCCAGCAGTTTAAGGACAGGTGCCCTTTCCTACAATGAGCAGTTCTTC	CASSLRTGALSYNEQFF
TRBJ2-1	17	TRBD2	.	TRBV4-1	TGCGCCAGCAGCCAAGAAGCCGGGACTAACTCCTACAATGAGCAGTTCTTC	CASSQEAGTNSYNEQFF
TRBJ2-7	18	.	.	TRBV30	TGTGCCTGGAGAGCCCAACCGGGACTTCGTAGTTCCCTCTACGAGCAGTACTTC	CAWRAQPGLRSSLYEQYF
TRBJ1-1	17	TRBD1	.	TRBV2	TGTGCCAACACCCCTCTCGGACAGGGGGGACGGAACACTGAAGCTTTCTTT	CANTPLGQGGRNTEAFF
TRBJ2-5	12	.	.	TRBV30	TGTGCCTGGAATATGGGGGTTGAGACCCAGTACTTC	CAWNMGVETQYF
TRBJ1-2	13	.	.	TRBV11-2	TGTGCCAGCAGCTTAGATTACACCGATCGCTACACCTTC	CASSLDYTDRYTF
TRBJ1-4	15	.	.	TRBV6-1	TGTGCCAGCAAAGGGGCTCCCGCAACTAATGAAAAACTGTTTTTT	CASKGAPATNEKLFF
TRBJ2-1	15	TRBD1	.	TRBV29-1	TGCAGCGTTGAGACCGGGACAGGGGCTAACGATGAGCAGTTCTTC	CSVETGTGANDEQFF
TRBJ2-7	13	.	.	TRBV5-6	TGTGCCAGCAGCAGAGGGACTTCCTACGAGCAGTACTTC	CASSRGTSYEQYF
TRBJ2-3	13	.	once	TRBV11-1	TGTGCCAGCAGCACCCTAGGCACAGATACGCAGTATTTT	CASSTLGTDTQYF